The table lists the clone carrying this T cell receptor (beta chain) with a count of one. Its antigen is as yet unknown. Germline V gene sequence: CDR1 MNHNS, CDR2 SASEGT. The ends lost 6 bases at V and 11 bases at J; junction bases unmatched: 11. The CDR3 contains 13 residues. Treatment indicated: approximately nine-day PBMC culture with coronavirus spike peptide pools or control peptides (ViraFEST assay). The data were taken from a study of vaccination and CD4 T cells after COVID-19. Oncomine TCR Beta short-read sequencing was applied to DNA from cultured CD4+ T cells. Once CD4+ T cells had been cultured, genomic DNA was extracted from them. TCRdb called the PCR reads again in MiXCR, with one record for every CDR3 protein. The sample has 3,000 to 3,500 distinct CDR3 sequences, roughly 83% seen once.

This chain joins TRBV6-1 and TRBJ1-1; 8 bases match TRBD1. The sample taken for sequencing was CD4+ T cells from blood, cultured in vitro. The sequence was obtained from a human donor who had recovered from COVID-19. The CDR3 here is CASRPTGGKRAFF. The CDR3 DNA reads as TGTGCCAGCAGACCTACAGGGGGAAAAAGGGCTTTCTTT.